Below are 19 T cell receptor beta chains sequenced from a single sample in a study of tissue T cells after allogeneic stem cell transplantation. Clones were sequenced by immunoSEQ multiplex PCR, and TCRdb holds only the in-frame ones, with some missing. The sample lists over 15,000 clones, approximately 70% seen once, with roughly 0.91% in the top ten. The sequenced sample was spleen. The receptor set was obtained from a female BALB/c mouse in good health. For the strain, the MHC haplotype given is H2-d.

On this clone: Genes here carry mouse names. The CDR3 is cut off 1 residue early in the read; its end comes from the germline J gene. The genes are TRBV20 and TRBJ2-4; D is perhaps TRBD2 (6 bases). V shed 2 bases and J shed 2 bases, with 8 bases lying between them. CDR3 length: 13 residues. Germline V CDR1 and CDR2: GFQATS, STVNSAI. CDR3 loop: CGARWGNQNTLYF. The CDR3 DNA, read in part, is TGTGGTGCTAGGTGGGGGAATCAAAACACCTTGTAC.

Remarks on this clone: All gene names here are mouse names. The read stops 1 residue short of the end of the CDR3; the missing end is completed from the germline J gene. J is TRBJ2-2 and V is TRBV29; D is unclear. Germline assignment: CDR1 MSHET and CDR2 SYDVDS. The germline V and J ends were trimmed by 1 base and 0 bases, with 6 bases remaining between them. The CDR3 totals 15 residues. The CDR3 DNA, read in part, is TGTGCTAGCAGTTTATACGGGGCAAACACCGGGCAGCTCTAC. Its protein product is CASSLYGANTGQLY. The full CDR3 is CASSLYGANTGQLYF.

Remarks on this clone: Germline and genes: mouse. The CDR3 here is CASGSDNSGNTLYF. CDR3 DNA (partial): TGTGCCAGCGGTTCCGACAATTCTGGAAATACGCTCTAT. The chain combines TRBV13-2 with TRBJ1-3; no definite D call. From the germline J gene comes the end of the CDR3, since the read stops 1 residue before it. The V gene lost 4 bases and the J gene lost 0 bases, with 8 bases spanning the gap. The CDR3 has 14 residues. Germline V gene sequence: CDR1 NNHNN, CDR2 SYGAGS (reference sequence).

Remarks on this clone: Gene names are the mouse ones. The read terminates 1 residue ahead of where the CDR3 ends, so the germline J gene completes it. The chain carries TRBV13-1 and TRBJ2-1; 11 nucleotides align to TRBD2. Losses at the gene ends were 2 bases for V and 6 bases for J; bases not matched to a gene: 4. In germline, CDR1 is NSHNY, CDR2 SYGAGN. The CDR3 has 15 residues. CDR3 protein: CASSDPDWGVAEQFF. The CDR3 bases that were read are TGTGCCAGCAGTGACCCGGACTGGGGGGTTGCTGAGCAGTTC.

In this sample, this clone turned up once. Gene names and germline match the mouse. Coverage ceases 1 residue before the CDR3 finishes, and the germline J gene fills in the end. The chain uses TRBV13-3 and TRBJ1-4, with a possible D match to TRBD1 (6 bases). V lost 1 base and J lost 6, with 13 bases in between. The CDR3 totals 15 residues. The germline gives CDR1 NNHDY, CDR2 SYVADS. The sequenced CDR3 bases are TGTGCCAGCAGTGATAGGGGGACGGCTCACGAAAGATTATTT. Amino acids: CASSDRGTAHERLF. In full, the CDR3 reads CASSDRGTAHERLFF. Based on the CDR3 plus reference TRBV13-3 and TRBJ1-4, the full variable domain is EAAVTQSPRSKVAVTGGKVTLSCHQTNNHDYMYWYRQDTGHGLRLIHYSYVADSTEKGDIPDGYKASRPSQENFSLILELASLSQTAVYFCASSDRGTAHERLFFGHGTKLSVL.

With respect to this clone: Gene names are mouse gene names. Other DNA variants within this sample encode the same CDR3. CDR3 bases read: TGTGCCAGCAGCCAAGACAAATTTTCCAACGAAAGATTATTT. This sequence encodes CASSQDKFSNERLF. The full CDR3 sequence reads CASSQDKFSNERLFF. The J gene is TRBJ1-4, the V gene TRBV5; D unresolved. Sequencing ends 1 residue short of the CDR3 end; the germline J gene provides the rest. The CDR3 runs 15 residues. Germline-derived CDR1 and CDR2 are LGHNA and YNLKQL (reference sequence). V shed 0 bases and J shed 0 bases, with 5 bases lying between them.

About this clone: Gene labels here are mouse ones. The read terminates 1 residue before the CDR3 end, so the remaining end is supplied by the germline J gene. In the same sample, other DNA sequences code for this CDR3. The V call is TRBV5, the J call TRBJ1-3; D gene uncertain. V lost 1 base, J lost 0 bases, and 4 bases lay in between. The germline V gene has CDR1 LGHNA and CDR2 YNLKQL (reference sequence). This CDR3 spans 14 amino acids. The CDR3 here is CASSQGDSGNTLYF. The covered CDR3 bases are TGTGCCAGCAGCCAAGGGGATTCTGGAAATACGCTCTAT.

With respect to this clone: Gene names denote mouse genes. The missing CDR3 end, 1 residue past where the read stops, is filled in from the germline J gene. J is TRBJ2-3 and V is TRBV17, with D possibly matching TRBD1 (6 bases). CDR1 is MNHDT and CDR2 is YYDKIL in the germline V gene. Trimming took 6 bases from V and 2 from J, leaving 9 bases between them. The CDR3 runs 13 residues. The DNA read from the CDR3 is TGTGCTAGCAGCCACAGGGTTGCAGAAACGCTGTAT. Its translation is CASSHRVAETLY. The whole CDR3 reads CASSHRVAETLYF.

Turning to this clone: Here the gene names and germline are mouse. This CDR3 is CSSRAAEQFF. The CDR3 bases that were read are TGTAGTTCTAGAGCTGCTGAGCAGTTC. The chain couples TRBV30 to TRBJ2-1; D not certain. The CDR3 extends 1 residue past the end of the read, so its final part is completed from the germline J gene. Per germline, CDR1 SQVVS and CDR2 ANEGSEA. This CDR3 comprises 10 residues. Between the trimmed V and J ends, which lost 1 base and 6 bases, there was a span of 1 base.

On this clone: Germline and genes here are mouse. The CDR3 end is not reached by the read, which stops 1 residue before it; the germline J gene fills it in. The rearrangement uses TRBV31 and TRBJ2-1, with TRBD2 identical over 10 bases. Germline values: CDR1 GKSSPN, CDR2 SITVG. This CDR3 spans 15 amino acids. Losses at the gene ends were 1 base for V and 3 bases for J; bases not matched to a gene: 3. The CDR3 DNA, read in part, is TGTGCCTGGAGTCCGCGACTGGGGGGCTATGCTGAGCAGTTC. Translated: CAWSPRLGGYAEQF. Given in full, the CDR3 is CAWSPRLGGYAEQFF.

Notes on this clone: Genes and germline are mouse. The read comes to an end 1 residue before the CDR3 does, leaving the germline J gene to fill in the end. V gene TRBV13-2 combines with J gene TRBJ2-7; D uncertain. The CDR3 has 13 amino acids. V dropped 3 bases and J dropped 0 bases, with 7 bases sitting between them. Germline lookup yields CDR1 NNHNN and CDR2 SYGAGS (reference sequence). Incomplete CDR3 DNA: TGTGCCAGCGGTGGACTCAGCTCCTATGAACAGTAC. Translation: CASGGLSSYEQY. The whole CDR3 sequence is CASGGLSSYEQYF.

For this clone: The gene symbols are mouse symbols. The read stops 1 residue short of the end of the CDR3; the missing end is completed from the germline J gene. The rearrangement uses TRBV31 and TRBJ1-1; 9 bases are a match to TRBD1. This CDR3 is 13 amino acids long. The germline CDR1 and CDR2 sequences are GKSSPN and SITVG. Unmatched junction bases numbered 5, after V lost 8 bases and J lost 1 base. The DNA read from the CDR3 is TGTGCCCCAACAGGGGGCGTGAACACAGAAGTCTTC. Protein: CAPTGGVNTEVF. The full-length CDR3 reads as CAPTGGVNTEVFF.

With regard to this clone: Mouse gene names and germline throughout. The read terminates 1 residue ahead of where the CDR3 ends, so the germline J gene completes it. The chain couples TRBV4 to TRBJ1-1; possible D gene TRBD1, 5 bases. Trimming took off 4 bases at V and 0 bases at J, with 12 bases between the two ends. The germline V gene has CDR1 LGHDT and CDR2 YNNKQL (reference sequence). The CDR3 loop spans 15 amino acids. The CDR3 spells CASSSVDSANTEVFF. CDR3 DNA, as far as it was read: TGTGCCAGCAGCTCCGTTGACAGCGCAAACACAGAAGTCTTC.

Note on this clone: The genes are named according to mouse. Sequencing ends 1 residue short of the CDR3 end; the germline J gene provides the rest. V gene TRBV13-1 combines with J gene TRBJ2-5, with 11 positions matching TRBD2. In germline, CDR1 is NSHNY, CDR2 SYGAGN. The CDR3 is made up of 16 amino acids. With V trimmed by 1 base and J by 6 bases, 7 bases remained unmatched. CDR3 sequence reads: CASSDRDWGRRDTQYF. The CDR3 bases that were read are TGTGCCAGCAGTGATCGGGACTGGGGGAGGCGCGACACCCAGTAC.

Of note for this clone: The gene names here belong to mouse. The read is 1 residue too short to cover the CDR3 end, so that end is filled in from the germline J gene. The chain carries TRBV5 and TRBJ1-1; tentatively, D is TRBD1 (5 bases). The CDR3 covers 13 residues. V lost 1 base to trimming and J lost 2 bases, with 5 bases between them. Per the germline V gene, CDR1 is LGHNA and CDR2 is YNLKQL (reference sequence). CDR3 bases read: TGTGCCAGCAGCCAAGGGGACAACACAGAAGTCTTC. Encoded protein: CASSQGDNTEVF. The entire CDR3 reads CASSQGDNTEVFF.

Comment on this clone: Gene labels here are mouse ones. The read falls 1 residue short of the CDR3 end, and the missing part is taken from the germline J gene. The J gene is TRBJ2-4, the V gene TRBV5; 10 bases fit TRBD2. This CDR3 contains 15 residues. CDR1 is LGHNA and CDR2 is YNLKQL in the germline V gene (reference sequence). V shed 1 base and J 4 bases; nucleotides not matched to a gene: 2. The sequenced CDR3 bases are TGTGCCAGCAGCCAAGCACTGGGGGGGGAAAACACCTTGTAC. Translated: CASSQALGGENTLY. The entire CDR3 is CASSQALGGENTLYF.

This clone was seen only a few times. The germline and genes are mouse ones. Read coverage stops 1 residue before the CDR3 terminus; the germline J gene supplies the remainder. The chain joins TRBV13-2 to TRBJ1-3, with 9 bases matching TRBD1. With 2 bases clipped from V and 0 bases from J, the junction kept 3 bases outside the gene matches. This CDR3 comprises 16 residues. In germline, CDR1 is NNHNN, CDR2 SYGAGS (reference sequence). CDR3 DNA, as far as it was read: TGTGCCAGCGGTGACCCACAGGGGGCTTCTGGAAATACGCTCTAT. This translates into CASGDPQGASGNTLY. The full CDR3 is CASGDPQGASGNTLYF.

There are a few counts of this clone. The germline and genes are mouse ones. CDR3 bases read: TGCACCTGCAGTGCAATCGGACAGGGTAATAATTCGCCCCTCTAC. This codes for CTCSAIGQGNNSPLY. The CDR3 in its entirety is CTCSAIGQGNNSPLYF. This chain joins TRBV1 and TRBJ1-6; 8 bases align to TRBD1. The observed sequence ends 1 residue before the CDR3 terminus, with the missing tail filled in from the germline J gene. TRBJ1-6 is sorted into the ORF group, with uncertain function. V was clipped by 2 bases and J by 5 bases; unmatched bases: 5. The CDR3 consists of 16 residues. Germline V gives CDR1 NSQYPW, CDR2 LRSPGD (reference sequence).

Concerning this clone itself: The listed genes are named as in mouse. Read sequence stops 1 residue before the CDR3 end, and the germline J gene provides the missing end. The rearrangement joins TRBV5 to TRBJ1-4; TRBD1 is a possible D gene (5 bases). Germline assignment: CDR1 LGHNA and CDR2 YNLKQL (reference sequence). Trimming stripped 6 bases from V and 4 bases from J, with 9 bases between. CDR3 length: 13 amino acids. Incomplete CDR3 DNA: TGTGCCAGCAGGCGGGGCATCAACGAAAGATTATTT. Its translation: CASRRGINERLF. The CDR3 as a whole reads CASRRGINERLFF.